The present T cell receptor beta chain was sequenced within a study of T-cell reconstitution after alpha-beta-depleted transplantation in children. Whole-study findings and limits: Reportedly, roughly two months post-transplant, alpha-beta T cells arose from several hundred expanded graft clones.

This clonotype was observed many times. Its matching antigen is unknown. An end of the junction does not agree with germline; a read error may underlie this. The germline V gene encodes CDR1 SGHRS and CDR2 YFSETQ. This CDR3 has 15 residues. Molecular barcoding with unique molecular identifiers was used for the TCRbeta library. In TCRdb, the PCR reads were re-called with MiXCR into one record per CDR3 protein. The sample yields 300,000 to 400,000 distinct CDR3 sequences, around 15% seen once. The rearrangement joins TRBV5-1 to TRBJ2-1; D tentatively reads TRBD1 or TRBD2 (5 bases each). The origin of this receptor is a male patient aged 2-10 years who had a stem cell transplant for acute lymphoblastic leukemia, so the T cells may come from the graft donor. The material was PBMCs, mostly from graft donor cells, obtained 360 days after TCRalphabeta/CD19-depleted stem cell transplant. The CDR3 region is CASSLVGGSYNEQFF. The CDR3 DNA reads as TGTGCCAGCAGCTTAGTTGGGGGCTCCTACAATGAGCAGTTCTTC.